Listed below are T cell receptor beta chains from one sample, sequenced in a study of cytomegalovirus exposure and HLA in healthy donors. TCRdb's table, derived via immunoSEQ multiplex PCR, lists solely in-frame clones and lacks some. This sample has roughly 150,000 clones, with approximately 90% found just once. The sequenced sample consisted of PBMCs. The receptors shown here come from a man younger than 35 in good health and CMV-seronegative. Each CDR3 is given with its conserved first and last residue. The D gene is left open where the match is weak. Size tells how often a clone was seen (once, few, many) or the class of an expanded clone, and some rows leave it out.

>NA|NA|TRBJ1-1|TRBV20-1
TGCAGTGCTAGTCAGGGCACTGAAGCTTTCTTT
CSASQGTEAFF
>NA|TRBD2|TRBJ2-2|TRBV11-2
TGTGCCAGCCCTATGGCTAGCGGCCTCGGCGCCGGGGAGCTGTTTTTT
CASPMASGLGAGELFF
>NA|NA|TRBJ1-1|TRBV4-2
TGTGCCAGCAGCCAAGATTGGGGGGGGCTGAACACTGAAGCTTTCTTT
CASSQDWGGLNTEAFF
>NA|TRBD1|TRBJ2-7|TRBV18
TGTGCCAGCTCGCCAGATACGACAGGGAGATACGAGCAGTACTTC
CASSPDTTGRYEQYF
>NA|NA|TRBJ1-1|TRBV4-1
TGCGCCAGCAGCCAAGATTACGGGGTCACTGAAGCTTTCTTT
CASSQDYGVTEAFF
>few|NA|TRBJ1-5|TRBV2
TGTGCCAGCAGCAGGGAAGGCAATCAGCCCCAGCATTTT
CASSREGNQPQHF
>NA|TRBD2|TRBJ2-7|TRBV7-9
TGTGCCAGCAGCCTTACTAGCGGATCCTACGAGCAGTACTTC
CASSLTSGSYEQYF
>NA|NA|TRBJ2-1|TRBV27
TGTGCCAGCAGTTTACCCGCAACCCAGCCGGGCTACAATGAGCAGTTCTTC
CASSLPATQPGYNEQFF
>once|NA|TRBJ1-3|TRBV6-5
TGTGCCAGCACCCAGGGGCGGCAGGGAAACACCATATATTTT
CASTQGRQGNTIYF
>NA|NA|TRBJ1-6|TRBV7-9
TGTGCCAGCAGCCATGACAGTTATAATTCACCCCTCCACTTT
CASSHDSYNSPLHF
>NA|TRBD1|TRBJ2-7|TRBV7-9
TGTGCCAGCAGCCCTCCTGGGACAGGCTACGAGCAGTACTTC
CASSPPGTGYEQYF
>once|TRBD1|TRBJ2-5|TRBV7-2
TGTGCCAGCAGCTTAGCAGGGGGCCTGCGAGAGACCCAGTACTTC
CASSLAGGLRETQYF
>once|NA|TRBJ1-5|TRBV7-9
TGTGCCAGCAGCTTAGTAAACAAGGGGTCAGGGCCCCAGCATTTT
CASSLVNKGSGPQHF
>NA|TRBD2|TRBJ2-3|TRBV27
TGTGCCAGCAGATTAGCGGGAGGGCCAGATACGCAGTATTTT
CASRLAGGPDTQYF
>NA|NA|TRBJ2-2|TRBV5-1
TGCGCCAGCAGGGCGGGCGACACCGGGGAGCTGTTTTTT
CASRAGDTGELFF
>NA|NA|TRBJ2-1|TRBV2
TGTGCCAGCAGTGCACCTTCGGGCTTGGACAGGGAGGGGAATGAGCAGTTCTTC
CASSAPSGLDREGNEQFF
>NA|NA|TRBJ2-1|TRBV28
TGTGCCAGCAGCTCCTCTCGGCTAGGTGAGCAGTTCTTC
CASSSSRLGEQFF
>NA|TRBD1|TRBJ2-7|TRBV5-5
TGTGCCAGTCGGGACAGGGAACGACAGTACTTC
CASRDRERQYF
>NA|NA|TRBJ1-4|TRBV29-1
TGCAGCGTACATACAGGGAAGCCTGAAAAACTGTTTTTT
CSVHTGKPEKLFF
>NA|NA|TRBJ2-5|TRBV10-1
TGCGCCAGCAGTGATGAAGGGGCCGGTACGGAGACCCAGTACTTC
CASSDEGAGTETQYF
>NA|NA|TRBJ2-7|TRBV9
TGTGCCAGCAGCGTAGAAATAAGGGGCGAGCAGTACTTC
CASSVEIRGEQYF
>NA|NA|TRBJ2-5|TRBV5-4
TGTGCCAGCAGCTTGGACTCCTTGGAGACCCAGTACTTC
CASSLDSLETQYF
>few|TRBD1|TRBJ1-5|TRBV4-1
TGCGCCAGCAGCCGAGGACCCGGACAGGGCGATTTTACCAATCAGCCCCAGCATTTT
CASSRGPGQGDFTNQPQHF
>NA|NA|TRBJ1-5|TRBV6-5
TGTGCCAGCAGGGGGACTTGGGGGAATCAGCCCCAGCATTTT
CASRGTWGNQPQHF
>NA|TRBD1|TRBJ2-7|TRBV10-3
TGTGCCATCAGTGGGGGTGGAGGGACAGGGGCCCACGAGCAGTACTTC
CAISGGGGTGAHEQYF
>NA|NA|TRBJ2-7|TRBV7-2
TGTGCCAGCAGCTCTACAGGCGGTTACAACGAGCAGTACTTC
CASSSTGGYNEQYF
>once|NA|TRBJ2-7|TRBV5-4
TGTGCCAGCAGAGGAGAAGCCTACGAGCAGTACTTC
CASRGEAYEQYF
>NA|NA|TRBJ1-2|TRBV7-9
TGTGCCAGCAGCTCCAACAGGGTTAGGATCGATGGCTACACCTTC
CASSSNRVRIDGYTF
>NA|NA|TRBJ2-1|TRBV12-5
TGTGCTAGTGGTTTGGGCGGTAGCTCCTACAATGAGCAGTTCTTC
CASGLGGSSYNEQFF
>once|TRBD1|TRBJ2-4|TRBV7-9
TGTGCCAGCAGCTCGGACAGGGCGTTAAACATTCAGTACTTC
CASSSDRALNIQYF
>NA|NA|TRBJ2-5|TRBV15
TGTGCCACCAGCAGAGACCTCGGTCCAGAGACCCAGTACTTC
CATSRDLGPETQYF
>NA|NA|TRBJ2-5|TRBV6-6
TGTGCCAGCAGTTATATGGCGGCTTCCCAAGAGACCCAGTACTTC
CASSYMAASQETQYF
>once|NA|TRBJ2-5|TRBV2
TGTGCCAGCACCTGGTCGGTACAAGAGACCCAGTACTTC
CASTWSVQETQYF
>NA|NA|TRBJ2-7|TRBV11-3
TGTGCCAGCAGCTCAGGGGATTTAAGCGAGCAGTACTTC
CASSSGDLSEQYF
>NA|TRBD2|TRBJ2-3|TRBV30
TGTGCCGTTAAAAGACTAGCGGGGGGGCCGTCAGATACGCAGTATTTT
CAVKRLAGGPSDTQYF
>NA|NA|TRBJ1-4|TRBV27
TGTGCCAGCAGTCCTCCCCCCTACCAGGGGAGAAAGGAAAAACTGTTTTTT
CASSPPPYQGRKEKLFF
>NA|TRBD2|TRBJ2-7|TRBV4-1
TGCGCCAGCAGCCACCCGGGCGGACTAGCCTACGAGCAGTACTTC
CASSHPGGLAYEQYF
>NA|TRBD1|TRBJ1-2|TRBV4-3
TGCGCCAGCAGCCAGCACACAGGGGATGGTGGCTACACCTTC
CASSQHTGDGGYTF
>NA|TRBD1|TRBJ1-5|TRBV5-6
TGTGCCAGCAGCTTGATGGACAGGGGCGATCAGCCCCAGCATTTT
CASSLMDRGDQPQHF
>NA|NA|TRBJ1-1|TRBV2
TGTGCCAGCAGTGATTCAGGGCGGAACACTGAAGCTTTCTTT
CASSDSGRNTEAFF
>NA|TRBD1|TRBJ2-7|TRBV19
TGTGCCAGTAGCCAGGGGGCCTCATACTACGAGCAGTACTTC
CASSQGASYYEQYF
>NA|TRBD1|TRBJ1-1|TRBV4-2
TGTGCCAGCAGCCTCCAGGACAGGGGGAACACTGAAGCTTTCTTT
CASSLQDRGNTEAFF
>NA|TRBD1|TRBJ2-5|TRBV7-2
TGTGCCAGCAGCCCGACAGGGGGCACGGAGACCCAGTACTTC
CASSPTGGTETQYF
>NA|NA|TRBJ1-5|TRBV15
TGTGCCACCAGCAGTGTCAGGGCCAATCAGCCCCAGCATTTT
CATSSVRANQPQHF
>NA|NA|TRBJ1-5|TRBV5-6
TGTGCCAGCAGCCCCCAAAACAAGAGGGATCAGCCCCAGCATTTT
CASSPQNKRDQPQHF
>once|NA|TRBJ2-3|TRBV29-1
TGCAGCGTTGAAGATGCCTCTCCGACAGTGCCAGATACGCAGTATTTT
CSVEDASPTVPDTQYF
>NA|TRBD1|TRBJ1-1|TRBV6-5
TGTGCCAGCAGTTCCAACGCCCAGGGGGGCACTGAAGCTTTCTTT
CASSSNAQGGTEAFF
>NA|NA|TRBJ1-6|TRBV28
TGTGCCGGACAAGGGGGAACCTATAATTCACCCCTCCACTTT
CAGQGGTYNSPLHF
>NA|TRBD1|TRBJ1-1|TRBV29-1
TGCAGCGTGGACAGGGGGAAAACTGAAGCTTTCTTT
CSVDRGKTEAFF
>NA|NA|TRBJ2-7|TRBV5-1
TGCGCCAGCAGCTCCCAGGGGGGTGGGGACTACGAGCAGTACTTC
CASSSQGGGDYEQYF
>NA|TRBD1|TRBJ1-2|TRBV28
TGTGCCAGCAGCGATCGGACAGGCGCTAACTATGGCTACACCTTC
CASSDRTGANYGYTF
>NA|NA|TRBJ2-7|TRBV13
TGTGCCAGCAGCTTAGGAGGCAGGGGACCCTTCTACGAGCAGTACTTC
CASSLGGRGPFYEQYF